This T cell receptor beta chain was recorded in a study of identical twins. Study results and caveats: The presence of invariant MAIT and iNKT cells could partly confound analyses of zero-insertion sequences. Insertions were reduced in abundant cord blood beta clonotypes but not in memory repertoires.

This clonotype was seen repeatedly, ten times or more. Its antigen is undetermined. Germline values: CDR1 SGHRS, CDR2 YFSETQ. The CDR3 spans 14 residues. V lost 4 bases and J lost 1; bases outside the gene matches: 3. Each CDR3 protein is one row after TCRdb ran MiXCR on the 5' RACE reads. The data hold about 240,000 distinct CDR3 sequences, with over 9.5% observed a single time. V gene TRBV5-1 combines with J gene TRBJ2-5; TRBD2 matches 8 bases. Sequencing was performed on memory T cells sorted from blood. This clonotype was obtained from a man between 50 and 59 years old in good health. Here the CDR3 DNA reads TGCGCCAGCAGCCCGGGGGGGGTCCAAGAGACCCAGTACTTC. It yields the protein CASSPGGVQETQYF.